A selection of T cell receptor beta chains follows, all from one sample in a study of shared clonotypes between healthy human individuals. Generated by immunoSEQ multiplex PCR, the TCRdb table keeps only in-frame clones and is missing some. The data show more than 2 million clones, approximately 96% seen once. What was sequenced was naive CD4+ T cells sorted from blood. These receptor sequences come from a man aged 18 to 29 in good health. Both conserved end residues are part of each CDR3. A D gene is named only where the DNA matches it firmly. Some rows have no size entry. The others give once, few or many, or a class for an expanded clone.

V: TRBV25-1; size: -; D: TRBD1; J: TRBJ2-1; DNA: TGTGCCAGCAGTGAAGGGGACAGGGGGGTCTCCTACAATGAGCAGTTCTTC; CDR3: CASSEGDRGVSYNEQFF
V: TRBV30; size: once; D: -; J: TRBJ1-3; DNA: TGTGCCTGGACCTCTGGAAACACCATATATTTT; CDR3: CAWTSGNTIYF
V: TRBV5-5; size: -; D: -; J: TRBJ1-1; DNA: TGTGCCAGCAGCTCTCAGACCTACACTGAAGCTTTCTTT; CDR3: CASSSQTYTEAFF
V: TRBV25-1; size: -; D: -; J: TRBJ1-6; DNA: TGTGCCACCGGGGCCTCCTATAATTCACCCCTCCACTTT; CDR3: CATGASYNSPLHF
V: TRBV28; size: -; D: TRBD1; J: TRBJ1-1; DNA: TGTGCCAGCAACCCCGGGACAGGGAGGGTCTGGGCTTTCTTT; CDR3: CASNPGTGRVWAFF
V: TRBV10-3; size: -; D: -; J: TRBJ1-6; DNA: TGTGCCATCAGCCCCGGACAGTTTAATTCACCCCTCCACTTT; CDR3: CAISPGQFNSPLHF
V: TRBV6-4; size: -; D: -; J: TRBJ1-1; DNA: TGTGCCAGCAGTGTCCACGAAGGGGGCACTGAAGCTTTCTTT; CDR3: CASSVHEGGTEAFF
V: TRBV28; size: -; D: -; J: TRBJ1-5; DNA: TGTGCCAGCAGTTTCCAGGGAGGAGGCAATCAGCCCCAGCATTTT; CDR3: CASSFQGGGNQPQHF
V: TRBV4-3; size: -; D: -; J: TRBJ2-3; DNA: TGCGCCAGCAGCCATGGAATAGTGGAGGGCACAGATACGCAGTATTTT; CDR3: CASSHGIVEGTDTQYF
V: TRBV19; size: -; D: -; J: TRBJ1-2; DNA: TGTGCCAGTAGTATAGGGGAATTCTATGGCTACACCTTC; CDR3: CASSIGEFYGYTF
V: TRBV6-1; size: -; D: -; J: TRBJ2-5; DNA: TGTGCCAGCAGTGAGAAAGGGGGGGAGACCCAGTACTTC; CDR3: CASSEKGGETQYF
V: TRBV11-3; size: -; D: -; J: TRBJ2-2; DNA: TGTGCCAGCAGCTTAGATGGCAGGGGACGGTCCGGGGAGCTGTTTTTT; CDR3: CASSLDGRGRSGELFF
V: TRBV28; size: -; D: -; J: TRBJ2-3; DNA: TGTGCCAGCAGCCCGAAAGTCGGTACGCAGTATTTT; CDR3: CASSPKVGTQYF
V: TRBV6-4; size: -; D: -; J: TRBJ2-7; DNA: TGTGCCAGCAGCGAAACGAGGGTTGGCGAGCAGTACTTC; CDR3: CASSETRVGEQYF
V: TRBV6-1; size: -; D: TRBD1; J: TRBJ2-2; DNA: TGTGCCAGCGCGCGGACAGGGAACACCGGGGAGCTGTTTTTT; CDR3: CASARTGNTGELFF
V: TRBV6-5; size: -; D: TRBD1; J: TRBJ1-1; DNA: TGTGCCAGCACCCTACCGGGGACAGGCACTGAAGCTTTCTTT; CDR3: CASTLPGTGTEAFF
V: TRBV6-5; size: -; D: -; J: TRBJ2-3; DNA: TGTGCCAGCACCGCGGGGTTCTCCCGCACAGATACGCAGTATTTT; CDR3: CASTAGFSRTDTQYF
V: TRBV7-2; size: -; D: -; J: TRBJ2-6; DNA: TGTGCCAGCAGCCCCAGCGGCTCTGGGGCCAACGTCCTGACTTTC; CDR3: CASSPSGSGANVLTF
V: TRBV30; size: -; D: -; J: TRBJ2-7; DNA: TGTGCCTGGAGTGTACACGGGGGCAGCGACGAGCAGTACTTC; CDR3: CAWSVHGGSDEQYF
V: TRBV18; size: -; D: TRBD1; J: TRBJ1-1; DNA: TGTGCCAGCTCAGCGGGACAGGACACTGAAGCTTTCTTT; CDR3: CASSAGQDTEAFF
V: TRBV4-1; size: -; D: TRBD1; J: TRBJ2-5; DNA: TGCGCCAGCAACCGGGACAGGTCGGTGGAGACCCAGTACTTC; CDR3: CASNRDRSVETQYF
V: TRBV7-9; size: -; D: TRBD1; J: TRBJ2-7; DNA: TGTGCCAGCAGCTTAGGGAAAAACAGGGGATTACCCTACGAGCAGTACTTC; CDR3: CASSLGKNRGLPYEQYF
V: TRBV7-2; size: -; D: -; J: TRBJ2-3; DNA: TGTGCCAGCAGCTTAAAGGGTGGCGGGGCCCCCACAGATACGCAGTATTTT; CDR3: CASSLKGGGAPTDTQYF
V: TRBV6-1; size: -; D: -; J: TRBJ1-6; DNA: TGTGCCAGCAGTGAGGGGGTGCGGGCACCCCTCCACTTT; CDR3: CASSEGVRAPLHF
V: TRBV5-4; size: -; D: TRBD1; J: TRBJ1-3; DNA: TGTGCCAGCAGCCAACAGGGGGCCCACTCTGGAAACACCATATATTTT; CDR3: CASSQQGAHSGNTIYF
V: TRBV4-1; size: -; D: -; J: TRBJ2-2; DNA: TGCGCCAGCAGCTGGGGACAGAACACCGGGGAGCTGTTTTTT; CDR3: CASSWGQNTGELFF
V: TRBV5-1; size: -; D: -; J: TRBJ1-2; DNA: TGCGCCAGCAGTTTAGGGATCGACTATGGCTACACCTTC; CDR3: CASSLGIDYGYTF
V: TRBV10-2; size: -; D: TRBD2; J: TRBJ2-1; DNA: TGCGCCAGCGGGGGGACTAGCGGGAGGGCCGGGAATGAGCAGTTCTTC; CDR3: CASGGTSGRAGNEQFF
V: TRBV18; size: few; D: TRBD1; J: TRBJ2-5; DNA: TGTGCCAGCTCAGCATATATGGGGACAGGGGAAGAGACCCAGTACTTC; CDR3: CASSAYMGTGEETQYF
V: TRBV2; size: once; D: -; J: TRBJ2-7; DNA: TGTGCCAGCACGACAGACCTATACGAGCAGTACTTC; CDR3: CASTTDLYEQYF
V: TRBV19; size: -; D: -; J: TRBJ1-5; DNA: TGTGCCAGTAGTATTCCACGGAGTTATAGCAATCAGCCCCAGCATTTT; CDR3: CASSIPRSYSNQPQHF
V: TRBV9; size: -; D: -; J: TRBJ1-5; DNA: TGTGCCAGCAGCGTAGGTCAGGGTAGCAATCAGCCCCAGCATTTT; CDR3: CASSVGQGSNQPQHF
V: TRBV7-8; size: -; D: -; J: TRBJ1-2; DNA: TGTGCCAGCAGCTTAGGGGGGAGGGTTCAGGGCTACACCTTC; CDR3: CASSLGGRVQGYTF
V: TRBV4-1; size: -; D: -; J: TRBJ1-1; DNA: TGCGCCAGCAGCCTCAGTCGAGGGGAAGGGGTCCTGAACACTGAAGCTTTCTTT; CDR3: CASSLSRGEGVLNTEAFF
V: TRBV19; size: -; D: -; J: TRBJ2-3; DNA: TGTGCCAGTAGTATGGAGCGGGCGGATGCGCAGTATTTT; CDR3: CASSMERADAQYF
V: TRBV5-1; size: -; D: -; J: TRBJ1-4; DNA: TGCGCCAGCAGCTCCGGACAGCTCGCGGGGCACGAAAAACTGTTTTTT; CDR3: CASSSGQLAGHEKLFF
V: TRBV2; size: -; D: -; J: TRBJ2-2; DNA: TGTGCCAGCAGTGCTGATACCGGGGAGCTGTTTTTT; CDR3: CASSADTGELFF
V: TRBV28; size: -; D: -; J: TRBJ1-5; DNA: TGTGCCAGCAGTTTACTTGACAGCAATCAGCCCCAGCATTTT; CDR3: CASSLLDSNQPQHF
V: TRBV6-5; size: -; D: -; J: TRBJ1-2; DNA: TGTGCCGCTCGGGGGGGCTCTAACTATGGCTACACCTTC; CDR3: CAARGGSNYGYTF
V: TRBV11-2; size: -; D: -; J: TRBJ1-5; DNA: TGTGCCAGCAGCTTAGGACAGACTAGCCTCAATCAGCCCCAGCATTTT; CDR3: CASSLGQTSLNQPQHF
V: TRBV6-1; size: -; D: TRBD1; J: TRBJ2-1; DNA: TGTGCCAGCAGTGCACGGGACAGGGCCCTAATTGAGCAGTTCTTC; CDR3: CASSARDRALIEQFF
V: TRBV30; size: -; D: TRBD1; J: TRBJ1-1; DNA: TGTGCCTGGGGGGGACAGCGGAACACTGAAGCTTTCTTT; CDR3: CAWGGQRNTEAFF